The present T cell receptor (beta chain) was sequenced within a study of cytomegalovirus exposure and HLA in healthy donors (dated by TCRdb to the late 2010s). Study-level background: An earlier analysis of roughly 500 of the donors reported about 260 Gb of sequence data and some 110 million unique TCR beta sequences obtained from 150 million to 200 million T cells. About 280 gigabases of sequencing data and approximately 92 million unique TCR sequences made up an early release that covered fewer than 650 HLA-typed donors. Among the roughly 410 genotyped donors, roughly 80% belonged to the genetic ancestry cluster associated with self-reported Caucasian donors. The study was designed to test whether signatures of past pathogen exposure could be identified by cataloging public T cell receptors. The T cell repertoires of roughly 660 subjects were profiled by immunosequencing and related to cytomegalovirus serostatus. Along with the roughly 700-subject first cohort, a separate validation cohort of over a hundred different subjects was used. To predict cytomegalovirus infection status, the study combined high-throughput TCR immunosequencing, statistical association of individual TCRs with disease status, and machine learning. To study patterns of TCR occurrence, a later analysis re-analyzed previously published TCR beta repertoires from 500 to 850 donors and added high-resolution HLA genotyping. The later analysis used no new phenotypic data to find candidate immune exposures, relying instead on TCR beta sequences and their occurrence across donors. An earlier analysis of 500 to 750 of the donors applied high-throughput TCR beta sequencing to assess whether each TCR beta V gene segment acted as functional or pseudogenic. Donor age, sex, ethnicity and CMV serostatus were collected together with the repertoire data. In a later genetic analysis, genome-wide SNP genotypes for about three fifths of the roughly 670 donors were used, and that subset was treated as a discovery cohort. All discovery cohort repertoires had been generated on a single sequencing platform. Both class I and class II loci were covered by HLA typing, at four-digit resolution. The number of typed donors differed by locus: 629-630 for A, B, C, DRB1 and DQB1; 500 to 550 for DQA1; approximately 600 for DPA1; and 400 to 480 for DPB1. Roughly 5 DR-DQ haplotypes were treated as single units for association and clustering because of strong linkage in the cohort. Among about 410 genotyped donors of the cohort, an average of roughly 230,000 unique TCR beta nucleotide sequences was sequenced per donor, of which about 19% were non-productive. Study-level results and caveats: The classifier was reported to diagnose cytomegalovirus status with high specificity and sensitivity in both the original cohort and the validation cohort. A group of highly shared sequence variants was considered likely to be a technical artifact of the sequencing pipeline. According to a later analysis, TCR association rates differed among HLA loci, with DRB1 alleles showing the most associated TCRs and HLA-C alleles showing the fewest. Most TCR sequences were observed very rarely across donors, whereas some public TCRs were present in many individuals. Correlated functional status among segregating V segments might reflect linkage disequilibrium, but an unknown experimental factor could not be ruled out. In a later genetic analysis, a missense DCLRE1C variant was associated with V-gene and J-gene trimming of TCR beta chains, and the association was replicated in an independent cohort. In vitro tests confirmed that a few of the cytomegalovirus-associated TCR beta chains recognize cytomegalovirus antigens. Strong co-occurrence of HLA alleles, especially DR and DQ, made assigning TCR associations to individual alleles difficult. Broadly in line with IMGT annotations, most TCR beta V segments showed up in productive rearrangements about 87% or about 30% of the time in an earlier analysis of 587 of the donors. Compared with the approximately 700-donor mean, donors in an Asian-associated ancestry cluster had fewer N-insertions in productive TCRs, according to a later genetic analysis. The cohort was sequenced for TCR beta chains only, and without alpha or paired-chain data the features that could be detected were limited. Immune exposure information for the cohort was limited to CMV serostatus. At a false discovery rate of 0.05, a later analysis linked 16,951 TCR beta sequences to specific HLA alleles. Roughly uniform sequencing depth across donors was assumed in presence/absence analyses, although this assumption may not hold. Some IMGT-functional V segments, including TRBV6-2 and TRBV6-3, could not be told apart with the 87-base-pair reads, so those segments were excluded. Most CMV-associated TCR beta chains appeared to be HLA-restricted in a later analysis, and the HLA associations seemed to be driven largely by CMV exposure. A further reported finding was that TCR beta sequences accurately predicted the HLA-A and HLA-B alleles for most subjects in the first cohort. Because HLA typing was missing for some donors at each locus, association tests included only the typed subset. It was suggested by the authors that the approach could potentially be generalized to other disease states and immunological phenotypes. The earlier analysis of some 560 of the donors excluded approximately 15 rarely observed V segments, including chromosome 9 orphons, because counts were too low. The study listed 150 to 200 TCR beta chains as associated with cytomegalovirus. In a later analysis, HLA-associated TCR beta chains were found to be more clonally expanded and to have lower generation probabilities than equally common non-associated chains. In a later analysis, several top co-occurrence clusters were reported to appear linked to parvovirus B19, influenza, CMV and Epstein-Barr virus.

In regard to this clone: This receptor's antigen is unknown.

V gives up 1 base and J gives up 7 bases, and the segment between their germline ends measures 8 bases. There are 13 amino acids in the CDR3, from cysteine to phenylalanine inclusive. Only the CDR3 region is kept as DNA, spanning 39 bases read in frame from base 1. Sequences GTSNPN (CDR1) and SVGIG (CDR2) are obtained from the germline V gene (reference sequence). Libraries were built with the immunoSEQ multiplex PCR assay. For the multiplex PCR, a mixture combining 60 forward primers for TCR Vbeta segments and 13 reverse primers for TCR Jbeta segments was used. The CDR3 region of rearranged TCR beta genes was amplified from genomic DNA with a multiplex PCR assay. The amplified TCR beta libraries were sequenced on the Illumina HiSeq System as 87-base-pair reads. As for how the authors treated the data: A later analysis counted approximately 74 million unique TCR beta chains across the 650 to 800 repertoires, and some 12 million of these chains were shared by at least two donors. Raw reads were error-corrected and collapsed into unique sequences with a nearest-neighbor algorithm that merged closely related sequences to remove PCR and sequencing errors. To assign V, D and J gene segments, CDR3 sequences were aligned to IMGT reference sequences. For a sequence to be retained, a match of at least six nucleotides to both a V gene segment and a J gene segment was required. A rearrangement counted as productive if the CDR3 had no stop codons and remained in frame with V and J, and every other rearrangement counted as non-productive. CDR3 was defined by IMGT convention, running from the second conserved V-encoded cysteine to the conserved J-encoded phenylalanine. The earlier analysis of some 550 of the donors excluded any sequence lacking an unambiguous match to a single V gene segment. In an earlier analysis of several hundred of the donors, V segments were called functional above 56.7% productive rearrangements and were called segregating when the between-donor standard deviation exceeded 5%. To diagnose cytomegalovirus status from the catalog of TCR beta chain sequences, a statistical classification framework was built. A later analysis assigned V and J genes by comparing TCR nucleotide sequences with IMGT/GENE-DB human TR gene sequences. In a later analysis, CDR3 sequences and most-parsimonious VDJ recombination scenarios were assigned using the TCRdist pipeline. In a later analysis, every TCR beta chain was defined by the combination of its CDR3 amino acid sequence and its V-gene family, and reads without a unique V-gene family were dropped. As a way to deal with suspected cross-contamination and a sequencing artifact, a later analysis dropped nearly 600 nucleotide sequences that were highly shared and had low generation probability. For each public chain, a later analysis derived a clonal expansion index from normalized ranks of inferred template counts within each repertoire. A later analysis computed generation probabilities with a VDJ recombination model fitted to out-of-frame rearrangements, and checked the results against IGoR. In a later analysis, TCR-TCR, TCR-HLA and TCR-CMV co-occurrence was scored with hypergeometric tests, and a repertoire-size bias correction was applied to TCR pairs. A later analysis estimated false discovery rates by permuting HLA or CMV assignments 20 times. In a later analysis, co-occurring TCRs were grouped using DBSCAN, and TCRdist sequence similarity was added for clustering within HLA-allele-positive subsets. Repertoires with fewer than 30,000 or more than 120,000 public chains were left out of co-occurrence clustering, as were about five repertoires with anomalous nucleotide sharing. The source is immuneACCESS, and TCRdb retained only in-frame sequences with V and J called. Part of the clones is not carried over; for the studies checked, unresolved V genes explain less than half of this, and the remainder is unexplained. That table is the source of V, J and clone size, and D and trimming were worked out from the DNA. This sample's table lists about 42,000 clones. The ten most abundant clones make up 1% to 1.5% of the sample.

The cohort was made up of several hundred healthy bone marrow donors. At the time of sampling, all cohort members were nominally healthy, though unrecorded immune exposures were likely present. The donor was CMV seronegative and was included in the group of under 450 seronegative cohort members. A peripheral blood sample was collected from each donor, and TCR beta sequencing was performed on peripheral blood mononuclear cells. Genomic DNA was extracted from the blood cell samples with the Qiagen DNeasy Blood Extraction Kit. Sequencing was performed on PBMCs. This receptor was obtained from a man aged 25 to 40 in good health and CMV-seronegative. The chain couples TRBV30 to TRBJ1-6, with the identity of the D gene unclear. The CDR3 region: CAWSGERNSPLHF. The DNA reads as follows: TGTGCCTGGAGTGGAGAGAGGAATTCACCCCTCCACTTT.